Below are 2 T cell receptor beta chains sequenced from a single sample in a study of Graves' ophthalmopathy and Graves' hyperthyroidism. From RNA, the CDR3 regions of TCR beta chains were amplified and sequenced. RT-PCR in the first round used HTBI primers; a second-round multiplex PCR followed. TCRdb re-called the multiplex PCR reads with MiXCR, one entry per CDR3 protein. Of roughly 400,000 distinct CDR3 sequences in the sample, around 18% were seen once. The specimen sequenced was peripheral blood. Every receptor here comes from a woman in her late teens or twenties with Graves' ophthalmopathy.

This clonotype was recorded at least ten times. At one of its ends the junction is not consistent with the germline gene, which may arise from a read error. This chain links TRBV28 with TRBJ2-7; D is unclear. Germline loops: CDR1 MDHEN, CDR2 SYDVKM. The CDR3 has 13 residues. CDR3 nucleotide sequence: TGTGCCAACAGTTTCCCCCCCCCCTTGGAGCAGTACTTC. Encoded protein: CANSFPPPLEQYF.

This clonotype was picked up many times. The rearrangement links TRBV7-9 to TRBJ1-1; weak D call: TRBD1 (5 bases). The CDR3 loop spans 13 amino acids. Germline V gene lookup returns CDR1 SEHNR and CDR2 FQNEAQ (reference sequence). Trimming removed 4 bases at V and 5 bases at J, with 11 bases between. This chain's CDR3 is CASSYGHQTEAFF. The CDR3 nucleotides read TGTGCCAGCAGCTACGGACATCAGACTGAAGCTTTCTTT.